This is a list of T cell receptor beta chains from one sample in a study of T cells after yellow fever vaccination. TCRdb reprocessed the 5' RACE reads with MiXCR, giving one entry per CDR3 protein. The table includes some 320,000 distinct CDR3 sequences, 3.5% to 5% detected once. This sample comprised PBMCs, obtained 15 days after the yellow fever booster vaccination. Receptor source: a young man who received the YFV17D yellow fever vaccine. Each CDR3 is given with its conserved first and last residue. D genes are given only for firm matches. Clone size is shown for a subset of rows, as once, few, many or a class of expanded clone.

clone_size,v_call,j_call,d_call,cdr3_nt,cdr3_aa
many,TRBV29-1,TRBJ2-1,NA,TGCAGCGTTGTTGGGGTATACAATGAGCAGTTCTTC,CSVVGVYNEQFF
many,TRBV5-1,TRBJ2-1,NA,TGCGCCAGCAAAGTCGAGGGGTCCTACAATGAGCAGTTCTTC,CASKVEGSYNEQFF
NA,TRBV12-3/TRBV12-4,TRBJ2-7,TRBD1,TGTGCCAGCAGTGCACTCCCGGGACAGGGGTACTTC,CASSALPGQGYF
few,TRBV7-2,TRBJ2-3,TRBD2,TGTGCCAGCAGCTCTAGCGGGTCTAGCACAGATACGCAGTATTTT,CASSSSGSSTDTQYF
NA,TRBV6-5,TRBJ1-4,NA,TGTGCCAGCAGGGGACCCCACGGGGTTGAAAAACTGTTTTTT,CASRGPHGVEKLFF
NA,TRBV3-1,TRBJ1-2,TRBD1,TGTGCCAGCAGCCGAAGGGACAGGTACTATGGCTACACCTTC,CASSRRDRYYGYTF
few,TRBV30,TRBJ2-2,NA,TGTGCCTGCGATACAGGGCTAAACACCGGGGAGCTGTTTTTT,CACDTGLNTGELFF
many,TRBV12-3/TRBV12-4,TRBJ1-4,NA,TGTGCCAGCAGCCTACAGAGAACTAATGAAAAACTGTTTTTT,CASSLQRTNEKLFF
NA,TRBV27,TRBJ2-1,TRBD1,TGTGCCAGCAGTGCAACAGGGGGCCCGTTCAATGAGCAGTTCTTC,CASSATGGPFNEQFF
many,TRBV29-1,TRBJ2-3,NA,TGCAGCGGGACCTCAGTGTTTGATAGCACAGATACGCAGTATTTT,CSGTSVFDSTDTQYF
NA,TRBV7-6,TRBJ2-2,TRBD1,TGTGCCAGCAGCTTAGAGGGACAGGGGCCCGGGGAGCTGTTTTTT,CASSLEGQGPGELFF
many,TRBV7-9,TRBJ2-1,NA,TGTGCCTCCCGGGTAACGGGGGCTTACAATGAGCAGTTCTTC,CASRVTGAYNEQFF
NA,TRBV2,TRBJ1-6,NA,TGTGCCAGCACCGGGGCAAATTCACCCCTCCACTTT,CASTGANSPLHF
few,TRBV7-9,TRBJ1-2,TRBD1,TGTGCCAGCAGCCCTCCGGACAGGGAGGGCGGCTACACCTTC,CASSPPDREGGYTF
few,TRBV11-2,TRBJ2-6,TRBD1,TGTGCCAGCAGCTTAGACGACAGGGTTGGGGCCAACGTCCTGACTTTC,CASSLDDRVGANVLTF
many,TRBV5-6,TRBJ1-2,NA,TGTGCCAGCAGCTTGGGCGGACGGACAAATGGCTACACCTTC,CASSLGGRTNGYTF
few,TRBV6-2/TRBV6-3,TRBJ2-1,TRBD2,TGTGCCATACGGGCTAGCGGGGGGCACTACAATGAGCAGTTCTTC,CAIRASGGHYNEQFF
many,TRBV5-1,TRBJ1-4,TRBD1,TGCGCCAGCAGCTCGACAGGGAACGATGAAAAACTGTTTTTT,CASSSTGNDEKLFF
few,TRBV6-4,TRBJ2-3,NA,TGTGCCAGCAGTGACAGACAGGATAGGTCCCTTGCGCAGTATTTT,CASSDRQDRSLAQYF
many,TRBV6-2/TRBV6-3,TRBJ2-1,NA,TGTGCCAGCCAAAGAAACCAGGGGTACAATGAGCAGTTCTTC,CASQRNQGYNEQFF
few,TRBV25-1,TRBJ1-2,NA,TGTGCCAGCAGTGAATGGATCCTAGGGCAACGGGGGCAACAGGGCCACTATGGCTACACCTTC,CASSEWILGQRGQQGHYGYTF
NA,TRBV20-1,TRBJ2-3,TRBD2,TGCAGTGCCCGATGGACTAGCGGGGGACCAGGTACGCAGTATTTT,CSARWTSGGPGTQYF